Following are 18 T cell receptor beta chains from one sample sequenced in a study of beta chain features in type 1 diabetes. Of the isolated RNA, all was reverse transcribed, and so the sequenced material was expressed TCRB transcripts. Sequenced by immunoSEQ multiplex PCR; TCRdb stores in-frame clones only, minus some. The sample contains 150,000 to 170,000 clones, 7.5% to 10% of which appear only once. The sample comprised central memory CD4+ T cells from blood. These receptors originate from a man aged 18 to 35 in good health.

V is TRBV30 and J is TRBJ2-1; 9 bases line up with TRBD1. This CDR3 has 16 amino acids. The trim removed 0 bases at V and 1 base at J, leaving 4 bases unmatched. The germline gives CDR1 GTSNPN, CDR2 SVGIG (reference sequence). Written as DNA, the CDR3 is TGTGCCTGGAGTGTTTTTGGGACAGGGTCCTACAATGAGCAGTTCTTC. Encoded protein: CAWSVFGTGSYNEQFF. The full variable domain, with the rest looked up from reference TRBV30 and TRBJ2-1, is SQTIHQWPATLVQPVGSPLSLECTVEGTSNPNLYWYRQAAGRGLQLLFYSVGIGQISSEVPQNLSASRPQDRQFILSSKKLLLSDSGFYLCAWSVFGTGSYNEQFFGPGTRLTVL.

This clone was counted between two and nine times. This chain links TRBV11-2 with TRBJ1-1; unclear D gene. The V and J ends lost 0 bases and 4 bases respectively, with 6 bases between them. Per the germline V gene, CDR1 is SGHAT and CDR2 is FQNNGV. This CDR3 contains 13 residues. The CDR3 sequence is CASSLDLTTEAFF. The DNA of the CDR3 is TGTGCCAGCAGCTTAGATCTAACCACTGAAGCTTTCTTT. The full variable domain, in which reference TRBV11-2 and TRBJ1-1 provide the parts outside the CDR3, is EAGVAQSPRYKIIEKRQSVAFWCNPISGHATLYWYQQILGQGPKLLIQFQNNGVVDDSQLPKDRFSAERLKGVDSTLKIQPAKLEDSAVYLCASSLDLTTEAFFGQGTRLTVV.

This sequence joins TRBV7-9 and TRBJ2-7, with 8 nucleotides matching TRBD2. This CDR3 comprises 15 residues. The germline V gene has CDR1 SEHNR and CDR2 FQNEAQ (reference sequence). V was pared by 1 base and J by 5 bases, with 7 bases of the junction left unmatched. The CDR3 reads CASSLDLAGNDEQYF. CDR3 DNA: TGTGCCAGCAGCTTAGACTTAGCGGGAAATGACGAGCAGTACTTC.

The V call is TRBV9, the J call TRBJ1-3, with D hard to call. Deletions cut 7 bases from V and 0 bases from J, with 20 bases between. The CDR3 length is 17 residues. Germline CDR1 is SGDLS and CDR2 is YYNGEE. CDR3 sequence (DNA): TGTGCCAGCGGTCGACAAGCAGTACATAGCTCTGGAAACACCATATATTTT. It specifies CASGRQAVHSSGNTIYF.

This clone has a handful of counts. The rearrangement joins TRBV18 to TRBJ2-5; TRBD2 matches at 8 bases. Per the germline V gene, CDR1 is KGHSH and CDR2 is LQKENI. The J segment lost 2 bases and the V segment lost 0 bases, leaving 2 bases of the junction unmatched. This CDR3 contains 15 residues. The CDR3 here is CASSPPSGGQETQYF. CDR3 DNA: TGTGCCAGCTCACCACCGTCGGGAGGGCAAGAGACCCAGTACTTC.

V is TRBV19 and J is TRBJ1-2, with 8 bases aligning to TRBD1. Germline V gene lookup returns CDR1 LNHDA and CDR2 SQIVND (reference sequence). V shed 4 bases, J shed 6 bases, and the junction held 4 bases outside the gene matches. There are 13 residues in the CDR3. CDR3 coding DNA: TGTGCCAGTAGTACCCGGACAGGGAATGGCTACACCTTC. It encodes CASSTRTGNGYTF.

In its sample, this clone was seen a few times. This chain connects TRBV19 to TRBJ2-1; possible D gene TRBD2, 6 bases. The ends were cut back, 5 bases at V and 2 bases at J, with 16 bases in the middle. In germline, CDR1 is LNHDA, CDR2 SQIVND (reference sequence). The CDR3 covers 16 residues. The CDR3 DNA reads as TGTGCCAGTAGTGCACGCCGGGACTCGACCTACAATGAGCAGTTCTTC. This codes for CASSARRDSTYNEQFF. The entire variable domain, with the rest obtained from reference TRBV19 and TRBJ2-1, is as follows: DGGITQSPKYLFRKEGQNVTLSCEQNLNHDAMYWYRQDPGQGLRLIYYSQIVNDFQKGDIAEGYSVSREKKESFPLTVTSAQKNPTAFYLCASSARRDSTYNEQFFGPGTRLTVL.

V gene TRBV6-5 combines with J gene TRBJ2-7; 11 nucleotides agree with TRBD2. The ends lost 5 bases at V and 3 bases at J; junction bases unmatched: 3. The germline gives CDR1 MNHEY, CDR2 SVGAGI. This CDR3 has 14 residues. In DNA form, the CDR3 reads TGTGCCAGCAGTCGACTAGCGGGGAACTACGAGCAGTACTTC. Translation: CASSRLAGNYEQYF.

This clone appeared a few times. The V call is TRBV25-1, the J call TRBJ1-1; TRBD1 aligns across 7 bases. The V gene's germline CDR1 is MGHDK and CDR2 SYGVNS. Trimming took 3 bases from V and 4 from J; bases not matched to a gene: 11. The CDR3 is 16 residues long. CDR3 loop: CASSDHTGAVGTEAFF. As DNA, the CDR3 is TGTGCCAGCAGTGACCACACAGGGGCGGTGGGCACTGAAGCTTTCTTT.

This clone was counted between two and nine times. The chain employs TRBV2 and TRBJ2-7; 7 bases fit TRBD1. V gave up 11 bases and J gave up 3 bases; unmatched junction bases: 16. This CDR3 comprises 15 residues. The germline V gene encodes CDR1 SNHLY and CDR2 FYNNEI. The CDR3 reads CASLEEAGGNYEQYF. The DNA of the CDR3 is TGTGCCTCCCTGGAAGAGGCAGGGGGAAACTACGAGCAGTACTTC.

V is TRBV4-1 and J is TRBJ1-5; tentative D call: TRBD1 (6 bases). There are 15 residues in the CDR3. Between the trimmed V and J ends, which lost 4 bases and 0 bases, there was a span of 10 bases. Germline V gene lookup returns CDR1 MGHRA and CDR2 YSYEKL. CDR3 region: CASSRTENSNQPQHF. The CDR3 nucleotides read TGCGCCAGCAGCCGGACAGAAAATAGCAATCAGCCCCAGCATTTT.

The sample holds a few counts of this clone. This sequence joins TRBV9 and TRBJ2-2, with 8 bases lining up with TRBD1. Germline-derived CDR1 and CDR2 are SGDLS and YYNGEE. V was clipped by 4 bases and J by 2 bases; unmatched bases: 4. The CDR3 covers 15 residues. This chain's CDR3 is CASSPDRGNTGELFF. The CDR3 DNA is TGTGCCAGCAGCCCTGACAGGGGTAACACCGGGGAGCTGTTTTTT.

V usage is TRBV5-1 and J usage is TRBJ2-3; the match to TRBD2 covers 9 bases. The V and J ends lost 3 bases and 1 base, in that order; junction bases with no gene match: 0. There are 14 residues in the CDR3. The germline CDR1 and CDR2 sequences are SGHRS and YFSETQ. The CDR3 protein is CASSWTSGTDTQYF. CDR3 sequence (DNA): TGCGCCAGCAGCTGGACTAGCGGCACAGATACGCAGTATTTT.

This chain joins TRBV7-2 and TRBJ2-7; D might be TRBD2 (5 bases). Germline V gene lookup returns CDR1 SGHTA and CDR2 FQGNSA. The CDR3 has 17 amino acids. V was cut by 0 bases and J by 0 bases, with 15 bases left in between. CDR3 DNA sequence: TGTGCCAGCAGCTTAGCGGTCGGCCGGGGTGGCTCCTACGAGCAGTACTTC. Translation: CASSLAVGRGGSYEQYF.

This clone showed up many times. The chain combines TRBV30 with TRBJ2-3; D remains unclear. CDR3 length: 12 amino acids. Germline lookup yields CDR1 GTSNPN and CDR2 SVGIG (reference sequence). V was clipped by 2 bases and J by 6 bases, with 9 bases between them. Here the CDR3 DNA reads TGTGCCTGGAGTTTGACGAGGGATACGCAGTATTTT. Encoded protein: CAWSLTRDTQYF. The whole variable domain, remainder taken from reference TRBV30 and TRBJ2-3, is SQTIHQWPATLVQPVGSPLSLECTVEGTSNPNLYWYRQAAGRGLQLLFYSVGIGQISSEVPQNLSASRPQDRQFILSSKKLLLSDSGFYLCAWSLTRDTQYFGPGTRLTVL.

This clone has only one observation. The V and J genes are TRBV30 and TRBJ1-2; maybe TRBD1 (5 bases). With 4 bases removed from V and 2 bases from J, the gap between germline ends came to 11 bases. The CDR3 is 13 amino acids. Germline values: CDR1 GTSNPN, CDR2 SVGIG (reference sequence). The CDR3: CAWTQKGNYGYTF. In DNA, the CDR3 is TGTGCCTGGACACAGAAGGGGAACTATGGCTACACCTTC.

This clone was counted ten times or more. CDR3 amino acids: CASSPRQGVRGYTF. As DNA, the CDR3 is TGTGCCAGCAGTCCCCGTCAGGGGGTAAGGGGCTACACCTTC. The J gene is TRBJ1-2, the V gene TRBV28; TRBD1 matches at 7 bases. Germline V gives CDR1 MDHEN, CDR2 SYDVKM. J lost 8 bases, V lost 5 bases, and 11 bases had no gene match. The CDR3 sequence is 14 residues long.

This clone was picked up many times. This chain uses TRBV4-2 with TRBJ2-4; perhaps TRBD2 as D (6 bases). V lost 1 base and J lost 8, with 12 bases in between. Germline CDR1 is LGHNA and CDR2 is YNFKEQ. The CDR3 has 14 amino acids. The chain's CDR3 is CASSQVYGRDIQYF. CDR3 DNA sequence: TGTGCCAGCAGCCAAGTTTACGGGAGAGACATTCAGTACTTC.